These 22 T cell receptor beta chains came from one sample sequenced in a study of tumor-infiltrating lymphocytes in primary liver carcinoma (TCRdb year 2017). TRIzol reagent was used to extract blood RNA from unsorted whole blood, while the DNeasy Blood & Tissue kit provided the germline DNA. Sequencing relied on an Illumina HiSeq 2500. A constant-region primer and ProtoScript II reverse transcriptase were used to reverse-transcribe TCRbeta-specific cDNA from around 540 ng total RNA. The TCRbeta libraries were prepared through three rounds of nested multiplex PCR following a slightly modified ARM-PCR procedure. The first two PCR rounds used multiplex TRBV1-TRBV30 forward primers with a Cbeta reverse primer, each for about 10 cycles. Using fastp at Q25 and MiXCR, TCRdb reprocessed the public reads and kept productive beta chains. Every entry covers one CDR3 protein and lists the most common genes and DNA from its rows. This sample lists a few hundred thousand distinct CDR3 sequences; 50% to 60% were detected once. About a sixth of the sample lies in the top ten.

The sequencing input was peripheral blood. All receptors come from a woman between 25 and 40 years old with primary liver carcinoma and hepatitis B virus infection.

The CDR3 reads CASSAEDGDNVQFF. CDR3 DNA sequence: TGTGCCAGCAGTGCAGAGGACGGAGACAATGTGCAATTCTTC. The rearrangement links TRBV6-2 or TRBV6-3 to TRBJ2-1; D unresolved. The CDR3 totals 14 residues. The ends were cut back, 5 bases at V and 16 bases at J, with 24 bases in the middle. Germline values: CDR1 MNHEY, CDR2 SVGEGT.

This clonotype was detected a few times. The chain links TRBV6-1 to TRBJ2-2, with 8 bases lining up with TRBD2. The CDR3 has 14 residues. Germline trimming cut 8 bases from V and 6 bases from J; bases unmatched to any gene: 8. Germline CDR1 MNHNS, CDR2 SASEGT. The CDR3 region is CASRRAGEAGELFF. CDR3 in DNA: TGTGCCAGCCGCCGAGCGGGAGAAGCCGGGGAGCTGTTTTTT.

In this sample, this clonotype turned up once. Relative to the germline gene, one junction end is altered; a read error may explain this. The chain joins TRBV29-1 to TRBJ2-3, with 9 bases identical to TRBD1. This CDR3 contains 13 residues. Germline V gene data show CDR1 as SQVTM and CDR2 as ANQGSEA. The CDR3, as DNA: TGCGGCGTCGGCCAGGACAGGGGCATTACGCAGTATTTT. Translated: CGVGQDRGITQYF.

Turning to this clonotype: At one end the junction does not follow the germline gene, possibly because of a read error. The V gene is TRBV10-2, the J gene TRBJ2-7, with 8 bases identical to TRBD1. Per germline, CDR1 WSHSY and CDR2 SAAADI. The CDR3 spans 15 residues. This chain's CDR3 is CASRQTLDRAYDQYF. The CDR3 DNA reads as TGCGCCAGTAGACAAACCTTGGACAGGGCCTACGATCAGTACTTC.

Notes on this clonotype: This may come from a read error, since a much larger clone is one base off. The gene calls are TRBV12-3 or TRBV12-4 and TRBJ1-2; D not resolved. CDR3 size: 12 residues. CDR3 sequence (DNA): TGTGCCAACAGTCCCCAGGAGTATGGCTACACCTTC. Its translation is CANSPQEYGYTF.

A note on this clonotype: The CDR3 carries no conserved terminal phenylalanine or tryptophan, so it likely arises from a read error. The chain carries TRBV4-1 and TRBJ2-1; 9 bases fit TRBD2. The CDR3 runs to 21 residues. The germline CDR1 and CDR2 sequences are MGHRA and YSYEKL. V shed 2 bases and J 7 bases; nucleotides not matched to a gene: 24. The CDR3 loop reads CASSQRWTFGSSGRRGNEQFC. The CDR3 bases are TGCGCCAGCAGCCAACGGTGGACCTTCGGGTCCAGCGGGAGGCGGGGGAATGAGCAGTTCTGT.

The sample holds a few counts of this clonotype. This rearrangement joins TRBV6-2 or TRBV6-3 to TRBJ1-2; D is unclear. V was shortened by 3 bases and J by 0 bases, with 8 bases between the two germline ends. Germline V gene lookup returns CDR1 MNHEY and CDR2 SVGEGT. This CDR3 region has 14 residues. The CDR3 region is CASSYHRANYGYTF. The CDR3 region has the DNA TGTGCCAGCAGTTATCATCGAGCTAACTATGGCTACACCTTC.

In its sample, this clonotype ranks as medium-sized (0.01 to 0.1%). The V call is TRBV11-2, the J call TRBJ2-1; maybe TRBD2 (6 bases). The CDR3 runs to 15 residues. Trimming left V 3 bases short and J 8 bases short, with 17 bases between. Germline V lookup: CDR1 SGHAT, CDR2 FQNNGV. DNA of the CDR3: TGTGCCAGCAGCTTGGAGGGCGCCTCGCGCCATGAGCAGTTCTTC. This sequence encodes CASSLEGASRHEQFF.

As for this clonotype: Since a much larger clone is just one base distant, this may be a read error. The rearrangement joins TRBV6-2 or TRBV6-3 to TRBJ2-7, with TRBD1 identical over 8 bases. The CDR3 spans 14 residues. The V gene's germline CDR1 is MNHEY and CDR2 SVGEGT. The CDR3 here is CASSPQGGPYELYF. The CDR3 coding sequence is TGTGCCAGCAGTCCACAGGGGGGACCCTACGAGCTGTACTTC.

Worth noting for this clonotype: Lacking the conserved final phenylalanine or tryptophan, this CDR3 likely reflects a read error. The rearrangement joins TRBV5-1 to TRBJ2-1; no firm D call. Germline-derived CDR1 and CDR2 are SGHRS and YFSETQ. CDR3 length equals 12 residues. V lost 0 bases, J lost 7 bases, and 5 bases lay in between. In nucleotides, the CDR3 is TGCGCCAGCAGCTTGGTACGGAATGAGCAGTTCCTC. It encodes CASSLVRNEQFL.

This clonotype turned up a few times. The rearrangement joins TRBV6-2 or TRBV6-3 to TRBJ2-4; 8 positions agree with TRBD2. Trimming cost V 2 bases and J 0 bases; bases outside gene matches: 0. Per the germline V gene, CDR1 is MNHEY and CDR2 is SVGEGT. The CDR3 covers 15 residues. The CDR3: CASSYLAGAKNIQYF. In DNA form, the CDR3 reads TGTGCCAGCAGTTACCTAGCGGGAGCCAAAAACATTCAGTACTTC.

This clonotype has a handful of counts. This may come from a read error, since a much larger clone is one base off. The chain combines TRBV6-5 with TRBJ2-1, with D perhaps being TRBD1 or TRBD2 (5 bases each). There are 16 residues in the CDR3. The germline gives CDR1 MNHEY, CDR2 SVGAGI. CDR3 bases: TGTGCCAGCAGTCCGGTGGTCTATGGGACCTACAATGAGCAGTCCTTC. It specifies CASSPVVYGTYNEQSF.

The sample holds many counts of this clonotype. The chain links TRBV29-1 to TRBJ1-1; TRBD1 might be the D (5 bases). The germline V gene has CDR1 SQVTM and CDR2 ANQGSEA. Trimming took 3 bases from V and 0 from J, leaving 11 bases between them. The CDR3 is made up of 14 amino acids. Here the CDR3 reads CSVDWRGMNTEAFF. CDR3 nucleotides: TGCAGCGTTGATTGGCGGGGCATGAACACTGAAGCTTTCTTT.

This clonotype was counted between two and nine times. CDR3 DNA sequence: TGTGCCAGCAGCTCGGGGTCGAGGGGTAATGAGCAGTTCTTC. Translated: CASSSGSRGNEQFF. The chain has TRBV5-5 and TRBJ2-1, with D perhaps matching TRBD1 or TRBD2 (5 bases each). Germline values: CDR1 SGHKS, CDR2 YYEKEE (reference sequence). Deletions cut 3 bases from V and 7 bases from J, with 14 bases between. The CDR3 contains 14 residues. Full variable domain (outside the CDR3, taken from reference TRBV5-5 and TRBJ2-1): DAGVTQSPTHLIKTRGQQVTLRCSPISGHKSVSWYQQVLGQGPQFIFQYYEKEERGRGNFPDRFSARQFPNYSSELNVNALLLGDSALYLCASSSGSRGNEQFFGPGTRLTVL.

About this clonotype: One junction end disagrees with the germline gene, perhaps due to a read error. The genes are TRBV11-3 and TRBJ2-7; tentatively, D is TRBD1 (6 bases). The CDR3 has 12 amino acids. Germline V gene data show CDR1 as SGHNT and CDR2 as YENEEA. In nucleotides, the CDR3 is TGTGCCAGCAACCGGGACAACTACGAGCAGTGCTTC. This gives the protein CASNRDNYEQCF.

Many counts were recorded for this clonotype. This sequence joins TRBV11-3 and TRBJ2-2; the D is unclear. The germline V gene has CDR1 SGHNT and CDR2 YENEEA. The CDR3 runs 13 residues. The V and J ends lost 3 bases and 7 bases respectively, with 9 bases between them. CDR3 residues: CASSLTMSGELFF. DNA of the CDR3: TGTGCCAGCAGCTTGACCATGAGCGGGGAGCTGTTTTTT.

This chain joins TRBV4-3 and TRBJ1-5; no firm D call. Germline CDR1 is LGHNA and CDR2 is YSLEER. Trimming took off 2 bases at V and 6 bases at J, with 14 bases between the two ends. The CDR3 runs to 15 residues. The CDR3 here is CASSQYRGGSQPQHF. CDR3 nucleotides: TGCGCCAGCAGCCAATATCGGGGAGGGAGTCAGCCCCAGCATTTT.

This clonotype came up a few times. A much larger clone lies a single base off, so this may be a read error. The J gene is TRBJ2-1, the V gene TRBV29-1, with 12 bases lining up with TRBD1. CDR1 is SQVTM, CDR2 ANQGSEA, per germline. The CDR3 is 14 amino acids. V gave up 4 bases and J gave up 12 bases; unmatched junction bases: 10. The CDR3 DNA is TGCAGCGTTGGAGCCCGGGACAGGGGGCTTAGGCAGTTCTTC. Its translation: CSVGARDRGLRQFF.

As to this clonotype: Here the CDR3 omits its conserved ending phenylalanine or tryptophan, so a read error is the likely source. J is TRBJ2-5 and V is TRBV6-2 or TRBV6-3; D not resolved. The germline V gene has CDR1 MNHEY and CDR2 SVGEGT. This CDR3 comprises 15 residues. Between the trimmed V and J ends, which lost 0 bases and 2 bases, there was a span of 10 bases. This CDR3 is CASSYSNMPQETQYL. CDR3 DNA: TGTGCCAGCAGTTACTCGAACATGCCTCAAGAGACCCAGTACCTC.

On this clonotype itself: This could be a read error, since a much larger clone is one nucleotide away. This sequence joins TRBV29-1 and TRBJ1-1; D gene uncertain. Germline CDR1 and CDR2: SQVTM and ANQGSEA. The CDR3 consists of 14 residues. The CDR3 region has the DNA TGCAGCGTTGATCCAGCAACGGCCAACACTGAAGCTCTCTTT. Its protein product is CSVDPATANTEALF.

This clonotype was seen a few times. This chain uses TRBV6-5 with TRBJ2-3; 8 bases are shared with TRBD2. The CDR3 length is 14 residues. Germline lookup yields CDR1 MNHEY and CDR2 SVGAGI. J lost 7 bases, V lost 2 bases, and 5 bases had no gene match. CDR3 sequence: CASSYDGRANTQYF. Written as DNA, the CDR3 is TGTGCCAGCAGTTACGACGGGAGGGCGAATACGCAGTATTTT.

This clonotype appeared a few times. J is TRBJ1-5 and V is TRBV6-1, with no clear D. The CDR3 totals 15 residues. V was clipped by 1 base and J by 6 bases, with 13 bases between them. Germline assignment: CDR1 MNHNS and CDR2 SASEGT. CDR3 DNA: TGTGCCAGCAGTGAAGAGGTGGGGAGCGTTCAGCCCCAGCATTTT. Its translation is CASSEEVGSVQPQHF.